The present TCR beta chain was sequenced within a study of identical twins. TCRdb analysed the 5' RACE reads with MiXCR anew, one entry per CDR3 protein. In the table there are 700,000 or so distinct CDR3 sequences, approximately 21% of which are singletons. This clonotype was detected ten times or more. V gave up 2 bases and J gave up 1 base; unmatched junction bases: 5. This CDR3 spans 16 amino acids. The same data also contributed to another study, on T cells expressing NK-cell markers. This second study notes: One of the eight sequenced donors was seronegative, whereas the other seven were HCMV-seropositive. In several experiments, sorting was restricted to alpha-beta TCR T cells by an anti-gamma-delta TCR antibody.

The source of this sequence is a woman younger than 35 in good health. The chain is built from TRBV12-3 or TRBV12-4 and TRBJ2-5; 9 bases are a match to TRBD2. Sequenced material: PBMCs. This CDR3 is CASSLRLAGAQETQYF. Written as DNA, the CDR3 is TGTGCCAGCAGTTTAAGATTAGCGGGGGCCCAAGAGACCCAGTACTTC.